Shown below are 19 T cell receptor beta chains from a single sample sequenced in a study of T-cell memory formation after mild COVID-19. TCRdb used MiXCR to reprocess the 5' RACE reads, holding one entry per CDR3 protein. Among fewer than 300,000 distinct CDR3 sequences listed, approximately 15% were seen once. The sequenced sample was PBMCs or a T cell subset sorted from them (not recorded which). These receptors were collected from a man aged 18 to 29 who had mild COVID-19 (a few samples of this study predate the infection). Cell type and time point are not known.

This clonotype occurred a few times. The chain employs TRBV7-9 and TRBJ2-5, with D tentatively TRBD1 or TRBD2 (5 bases each). The CDR3 extends over 12 amino acids. Trimming shortened V by 5 bases and J by 5 bases, and 9 bases separated the two germline ends. Germline CDR1 is SEHNR and CDR2 is FQNEAQ (reference sequence). CDR3 coding DNA: TGTGCCAGCAGCCACGAGGGGGAGACCCAGTACTTC. The encoded protein is CASSHEGETQYF.

This clonotype was counted a few times. The chain links TRBV20-1 to TRBJ2-3; 11 nucleotides align to TRBD2. Trimming cost V 3 bases and J 4 bases; bases outside gene matches: 15. The CDR3 covers 18 residues. CDR1 is DFQATT, CDR2 SNEGSKA, per germline (reference sequence). CDR3 in amino acids: CSASPMKRSGGAPDTQYF. CDR3 DNA: TGCAGTGCTAGCCCCATGAAGCGTAGCGGGGGGGCTCCAGATACGCAGTATTTT.

The V and J genes are TRBV7-9 and TRBJ2-5; the D is unclear. Trimming took 3 bases from V and 3 from J, leaving 8 bases between them. CDR3 length: 13 amino acids. Germline CDR1 is SEHNR and CDR2 is FQNEAQ (reference sequence). The CDR3 sequence: CASSLLVEETQYF. The CDR3 region has the DNA TGTGCCAGCAGCTTGTTAGTAGAAGAGACCCAGTACTTC.

This chain connects TRBV5-4 to TRBJ1-1, with TRBD1 as a possible D gene (5 bases). This CDR3 contains 14 residues. The germline CDR1 and CDR2 sequences are SGHNT and YYREEE (reference sequence). V lost 4 bases and J 5 bases, leaving 15 bases between the germline ends. As DNA, the CDR3 is TGTGCCAGCAGCGGGACTACGACGGGAACTGAAGCTTTCTTT. It is translated as CASSGTTTGTEAFF. Complete variable domain (other parts from reference TRBV5-4 and TRBJ1-1): ETGVTQSPTHLIKTRGQQVTLRCSSQSGHNTVSWYQQALGQGPQFIFQYYREEENGRGNFPPRFSGLQFPNYSSELNVNALELDDSALYLCASSGTTTGTEAFFGQGTRLTVV.

The chain combines TRBV6-1 with TRBJ1-5; the match to TRBD1 covers 7 bases. The CDR3 covers 14 residues. Germline V lookup: CDR1 MNHNS, CDR2 SASEGT. J lost 4 bases, V lost 10 bases, and 10 bases had no gene match. CDR3 in amino acids: CATFGTAKNQPQHF. Written as DNA, the CDR3 is TGTGCCACCTTTGGGACAGCGAAAAATCAGCCCCAGCATTTT.

This clonotype was counted at least ten times. V usage is TRBV11-2 and J usage is TRBJ2-6; D unclear. The CDR3 runs 13 residues. Germline V gene lookup returns CDR1 SGHAT and CDR2 FQNNGV. Trimming shortened V by 3 bases and J by 3 bases, and 3 bases separated the two germline ends. The CDR3 sequence: CASSFRGANVLTF. In DNA, the CDR3 is TGTGCCAGCAGCTTCCGTGGGGCCAACGTCCTGACTTTC.

The chain recombines TRBV4-1 with TRBJ2-2; 13 bases align to TRBD2. The CDR3 is made up of 17 amino acids. Losses at the gene ends were 0 bases for V and 4 bases for J; bases not matched to a gene: 2. Looked up from germline, CDR1 is MGHRA and CDR2 is YSYEKL. The CDR3 protein is CASSQEGTSGTTGELFF. The CDR3 DNA is TGCGCCAGCAGCCAAGAAGGGACTAGCGGGACCACCGGGGAGCTGTTTTTT.

The chain couples TRBV7-3 to TRBJ2-3; D remains ambiguous. V gave up 2 bases and J gave up 3 bases, with 6 bases separating them. The CDR3 is 13 amino acids. Germline CDR1 SGHTA, CDR2 FQGTGA. For the CDR3, the DNA is TGTGCCAGCAGCTTACAACGGACAGATACGCAGTATTTT. It translates to CASSLQRTDTQYF.

The V call is TRBV5-1, the J call TRBJ1-1; no clear D. The germline CDR1 and CDR2 sequences are SGHRS and YFSETQ. This CDR3 contains 15 residues. V dropped 0 bases and J dropped 2 bases, with 11 bases sitting between them. The CDR3 DNA follows: TGCGCCAGCAGCTTGGGTTCATGGTCTAACACTGAAGCTTTCTTT. Translation: CASSLGSWSNTEAFF.

This clonotype was detected only a few times. This rearrangement joins TRBV18 to TRBJ2-7; no reliable D call. V lost 2 bases to trimming and J lost 4 bases, with 6 bases between them. Germline CDR1 KGHSH, CDR2 LQKENI. The CDR3 spans 12 residues. The CDR3 region has the DNA TGTGCCAGCTCACCAGCTGGATACGAGCAGTACTTC. Encoded protein: CASSPAGYEQYF.

The chain carries TRBV25-1 and TRBJ2-5; D is possibly TRBD1 (5 bases). V shed 5 bases and J shed 3 bases, with 7 bases lying between them. The CDR3 is 12 residues long. Germline values: CDR1 MGHDK, CDR2 SYGVNS. The chain's CDR3 is CASSSGKETQYF. The CDR3 DNA sequence: TGTGCCAGCAGTTCAGGGAAAGAGACCCAGTACTTC.

This clonotype turned up a few times. The chain combines TRBV10-3 with TRBJ2-7, with 11 bases identical to TRBD1. CDR1 ENHRY and CDR2 SYGVKD come from the germline V gene. CDR3 length equals 14 residues. V was pared by 4 bases and J by 3 bases, with 2 bases of the junction left unmatched. DNA for the CDR3: TGTGCCATCAGTGGGACAGGGGGCCTCTACGAGCAGTACGTC. The encoded protein is CAISGTGGLYEQYV.

This chain joins TRBV20-1 and TRBJ1-3, with a weak D call TRBD1 (5 bases). The CDR3 has 15 residues. CDR1 and CDR2 from the germline V gene are DFQATT and SNEGSKA (reference sequence). V lost 3 bases to trimming and J lost 0 bases, with 12 bases between them. Here the CDR3 reads CSASYGTNSGNTIYF. The CDR3 DNA follows: TGCAGTGCTAGTTATGGGACCAACTCTGGAAACACCATATATTTT.

This clonotype was seen more than once but under ten times. J is TRBJ2-7 and V is TRBV2; D may be TRBD1 or TRBD2 (5 bases each). Germline V gene lookup returns CDR1 SNHLY and CDR2 FYNNEI. CDR3 size: 11 residues. CDR3 residues: CASSEWDGGFV. In DNA form, the CDR3 reads TGTGCCAGCAGTGAATGGGACGGCGGATTCGTC.

This chain uses TRBV5-1 with TRBJ1-6; 7 nucleotides agree with TRBD1. The CDR3 is 15 amino acids. V shed 3 bases and J 10 bases; nucleotides not matched to a gene: 10. Germline-derived CDR1 and CDR2 are SGHRS and YFSETQ. CDR3 DNA sequence: TGCGCCAGCAGCTACAACAGGGGCGGCGAATCACCCCTCCACTTT. Translated, it gives CASSYNRGGESPLHF.

V and J are TRBV28 and TRBJ1-6, with no clear D. The V gene's germline CDR1 is MDHEN and CDR2 SYDVKM. The CDR3 is 15 amino acids. V was shortened by 2 bases and J by 8 bases, with 13 bases between the two germline ends. The DNA of the CDR3 is TGTGCCAGCAGTTTACCAGGATGGGATGATTCACCCCTCCACTTT. Protein sequence: CASSLPGWDDSPLHF.

The rearrangement joins TRBV28 to TRBJ2-1; TRBD1 agrees at 7 bases. Germline CDR1 reads MDHEN; CDR2 reads SYDVKM. Trimming at V came to 8 bases and at J to 4 bases, leaving 8 bases not matched to a gene. This CDR3 has 14 amino acids. The CDR3 DNA reads TGTGCCAGCTCCCTCCGGGACAGTTACAATGAGCAGTTCTTC. Its translation: CASSLRDSYNEQFF.

This clonotype was seen a few times. This chain joins TRBV4-2 and TRBJ2-7; D is ambiguous. Deletions cut 2 bases from V and 5 bases from J, with 13 bases between. The CDR3 spans 14 residues. Per germline, CDR1 LGHNA and CDR2 YNFKEQ. CDR3 coding DNA: TGTGCCAGCAGCCAACTTTCCCAGGCGCACGAGCAGTACTTC. This codes for CASSQLSQAHEQYF.

This clonotype was detected a few times. The rearrangement uses TRBV29-1 and TRBJ1-1; D not certain. The CDR3 spans 14 residues. CDR1 is SQVTM, CDR2 ANQGSEA, per germline. The ends were cut back, 2 bases at V and 5 bases at J, with 15 bases in the middle. CDR3 bases: TGCAGCGTTGAATGGTCCAGTCTAGGTACTGAAGCTTTCTTT. Translation: CSVEWSSLGTEAFF.